Shown below are 5 T cell receptor beta chains from a single sample sequenced in a study of cytomegalovirus exposure and HLA in healthy donors. Use of 60 Vbeta and 13 Jbeta primers characterized the PCR. Generated by immunoSEQ multiplex PCR, the TCRdb table keeps only in-frame clones and is missing some. The top ten hold about 3.1% of the sample, which has about 82,000 clones, around 73% seen once. The sample taken for sequencing was PBMCs. These receptors came from a man aged 50 or older in good health and CMV-seronegative.

The chain couples TRBV28 to TRBJ1-2, with D possibly being TRBD1 (6 bases). Germline values: CDR1 MDHEN, CDR2 SYDVKM. The CDR3 loop spans 13 amino acids. The V end was cut by 10 bases, the J end by 2 bases, with 14 bases between. This CDR3 is CATIGGVNYGYTF. CDR3 coding DNA: TGTGCCACCATAGGGGGAGTAAACTATGGCTACACCTTC.

The rearrangement links TRBV29-1 to TRBJ1-2; D is perhaps TRBD1 (5 bases). Trimming shortened V by 7 bases and J by 7 bases, and 19 bases separated the two germline ends. This CDR3 spans 13 amino acids. The germline gives CDR1 SQVTM, CDR2 ANQGSEA. The CDR3 spells CSAEAGGMAGYTF. The CDR3 DNA follows: TGCAGCGCCGAGGCCGGGGGAATGGCTGGCTACACCTTC.

The chain combines TRBV29-1 with TRBJ1-1, with TRBD1 as a possible D gene (5 bases). V lost 7 bases and J lost 8, with 20 bases in between. The CDR3 is 13 amino acids. Germline loops: CDR1 SQVTM, CDR2 ANQGSEA. CDR3 residues: CSALKTGGKEAFF. DNA for the CDR3: TGCAGCGCCCTGAAGACGGGGGGGAAAGAAGCTTTCTTT.

The J gene is TRBJ1-6, the V gene TRBV7-8, with a possible D match to TRBD1 (6 bases). The V and J ends lost 1 base and 0 bases respectively, with 10 bases between them. The CDR3 runs to 17 residues. Germline V gene lookup returns CDR1 SGHVS and CDR2 FQNEAQ. CDR3 amino acids: CASSLEGDSSYNSPLHF. CDR3 in DNA: TGTGCCAGCAGCTTAGAGGGGGATAGCTCCTATAATTCACCCCTCCACTTT.

This chain links TRBV6-5 with TRBJ2-3; D is possibly TRBD2 (6 bases). Germline V gives CDR1 MNHEY, CDR2 SVGAGI. The germline V and J ends were trimmed by 7 bases and 1 base, with 9 bases remaining between them. This CDR3 has 13 amino acids. The CDR3 nucleotides read TGTGCCAGCAAGCGCGGGGGCACAGATACGCAGTATTTT. Translated: CASKRGGTDTQYF.